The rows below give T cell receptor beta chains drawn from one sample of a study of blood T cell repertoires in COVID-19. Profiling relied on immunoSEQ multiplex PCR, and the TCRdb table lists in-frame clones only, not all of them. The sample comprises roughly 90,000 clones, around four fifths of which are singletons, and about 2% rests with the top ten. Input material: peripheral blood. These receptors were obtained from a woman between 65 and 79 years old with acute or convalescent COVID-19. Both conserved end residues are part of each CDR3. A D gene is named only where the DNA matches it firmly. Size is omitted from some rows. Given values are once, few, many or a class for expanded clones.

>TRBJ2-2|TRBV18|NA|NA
TGTGCCAGCTCACGCGAGACAACAAACGCGAACACCGGGGAGCTGTTTTTT
CASSRETTNANTGELFF
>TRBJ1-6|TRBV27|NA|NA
TGTGCCAGCAGACAAGCCCCCAGGGCCTATAATTCACCCCTCCACTTT
CASRQAPRAYNSPLHF
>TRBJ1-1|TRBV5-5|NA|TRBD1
TGTGCCAGCAGCTTGGACAGGGGGTCAGCTTTCTTT
CASSLDRGSAFF
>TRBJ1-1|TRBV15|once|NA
TGTGCCACCAGCAGTTCGACAGCGAACACTGAAGCTTTCTTT
CATSSSTANTEAFF
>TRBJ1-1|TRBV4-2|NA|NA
TGTGCCAGCAGCCGAAGGCCAGGGGAGAACACTGAAGCTTTCTTT
CASSRRPGENTEAFF
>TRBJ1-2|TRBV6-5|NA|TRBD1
TGTGCCAGCACCTCAGGGGGTGGTGGCTACACCTTC
CASTSGGGGYTF
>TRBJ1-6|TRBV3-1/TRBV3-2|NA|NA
TGTGCCAGCAGCCCAGCCCCGGGGAATTCACCCCTCCACTTT
CASSPAPGNSPLHF
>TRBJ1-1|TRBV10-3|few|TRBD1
TGTGCCATCAGTGAGTCAGGACAGGGGGGGAACACTGAAGCTTTCTTT
CAISESGQGGNTEAFF
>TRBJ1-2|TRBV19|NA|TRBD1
TGTGCCAGTAGTATCGGGGACAGCGTCTATGGCTACACCTTC
CASSIGDSVYGYTF
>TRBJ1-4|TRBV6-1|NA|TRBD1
TGTGCCAGCAGTGACCCGGGACAGGGGCAAACTAATGAAAAACTGTTTTTT
CASSDPGQGQTNEKLFF
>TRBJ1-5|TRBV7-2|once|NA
TGTGCCAGCAGCCCGCGTTGGGGCAGAACGAATCAGCCCCAGCATTTT
CASSPRWGRTNQPQHF
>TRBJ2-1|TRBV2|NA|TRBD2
TGTGCCAGCAGTAATAGCGGGGGACCCTACAATGAGCAGTTCTTC
CASSNSGGPYNEQFF
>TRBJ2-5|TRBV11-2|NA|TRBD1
TGTGCCAGCAGCCCGACGACAGGGCCCCAAGAGACCCAGTACTTC
CASSPTTGPQETQYF
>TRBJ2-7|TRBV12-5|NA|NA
TGTGCTAGTGGTGTACGGGTCTTGGCCGAGCAGTACTTC
CASGVRVLAEQYF
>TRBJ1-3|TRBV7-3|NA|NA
TGTGCCAGCAGCTCCCAGGGGCCTGGAAACACCATATATTTT
CASSSQGPGNTIYF
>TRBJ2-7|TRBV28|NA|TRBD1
TGTGCCAGCAAGACAGGGGTCTACGAGCAGTACTTC
CASKTGVYEQYF
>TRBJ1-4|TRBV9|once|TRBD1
TGTGCCAGCAGCGTAGCGGGACAGGGGGAGAGAAAACTGTTTTTT
CASSVAGQGERKLFF
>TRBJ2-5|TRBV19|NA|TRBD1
TGTGCCAGCAAAACCGGACAGGGTGGAGAGACCCAGTACTTC
CASKTGQGGETQYF